The 4 T cell receptor beta chains below all came from one sample that was sequenced in a study of siplizumab effects on memory and regulatory T cells. Assay: immunoSEQ multiplex PCR; the TCRdb copy retains only in-frame clones and omits some. This sample has 75,000 to 100,000 clones; about 95% occur once, and the top ten carry approximately 1.5%. Input material: non-Treg CD4+ T cells sorted from blood. These receptors were taken from a human donor in good health.

This chain joins TRBV7-3 and TRBJ2-2; D possibly corresponds to TRBD1 (6 bases). CDR1 and CDR2 from the germline V gene are SGHTA and FQGTGA. V shed 3 bases and J shed 5 bases, with 10 bases lying between them. The CDR3 extends over 14 amino acids. CDR3 protein: CASSFSRGTGELFF. The CDR3 DNA reads TGTGCCAGCAGCTTCTCCAGGGGAACCGGGGAGCTGTTTTTT. Drawing the rest from reference TRBV7-3 and TRBJ2-2, the complete variable domain is GAGVSQTPSNKVTEKGKYVELRCDPISGHTALYWYRQSLGQGPEFLIYFQGTGAADDSGLPNDRFFAVRPEGSVSTLKIQRTERGDSAVYLCASSFSRGTGELFFGEGSRLTVL.

This chain joins TRBV28 and TRBJ2-7; 8 bases agree with TRBD1. Germline trimming cut 11 bases from V and 2 bases from J; bases unmatched to any gene: 26. The germline V gene encodes CDR1 MDHEN and CDR2 SYDVKM. The CDR3 runs 19 residues. The DNA of the CDR3 is TGTGCCGTGCCGGCCCAAAGAAACACCAGGACAGGGCTTCCCTACGAGCAGTACTTC. Its translation: CAVPAQRNTRTGLPYEQYF. The full variable domain, rest sourced from reference TRBV28 and TRBJ2-7, is DVKVTQSSRYLVKRTGEKVFLECVQDMDHENMFWYRQDPGLGLRLIYFSYDVKMKEKGDIPEGYSVSREKKERFSLILESASTNQTSMYLCAVPAQRNTRTGLPYEQYFGPGTRLTVT.

This chain's CDR3 is CASSFSQGRDQPQHF. The CDR3, as DNA: TGTGCCAGCAGCTTTTCCCAGGGTAGAGATCAGCCCCAGCATTTT. The rearrangement uses TRBV7-8 and TRBJ1-5; D is possibly TRBD1 (5 bases). V lost 3 bases to trimming and J lost 5 bases, with 14 bases between them. The CDR3 runs to 15 residues. Germline CDR1 reads SGHVS; CDR2 reads FQNEAQ.

V usage is TRBV30 and J usage is TRBJ2-5; D might be TRBD2 (5 bases). CDR3 length: 13 residues. Trimming left V 0 bases short and J 4 bases short, with 9 bases between. In germline, CDR1 is GTSNPN, CDR2 SVGIG (reference sequence). CDR3 nucleotide sequence: TGTGCCTGGAGTGTACTAGTGGGAGAGACCCAGTACTTC. This codes for CAWSVLVGETQYF.